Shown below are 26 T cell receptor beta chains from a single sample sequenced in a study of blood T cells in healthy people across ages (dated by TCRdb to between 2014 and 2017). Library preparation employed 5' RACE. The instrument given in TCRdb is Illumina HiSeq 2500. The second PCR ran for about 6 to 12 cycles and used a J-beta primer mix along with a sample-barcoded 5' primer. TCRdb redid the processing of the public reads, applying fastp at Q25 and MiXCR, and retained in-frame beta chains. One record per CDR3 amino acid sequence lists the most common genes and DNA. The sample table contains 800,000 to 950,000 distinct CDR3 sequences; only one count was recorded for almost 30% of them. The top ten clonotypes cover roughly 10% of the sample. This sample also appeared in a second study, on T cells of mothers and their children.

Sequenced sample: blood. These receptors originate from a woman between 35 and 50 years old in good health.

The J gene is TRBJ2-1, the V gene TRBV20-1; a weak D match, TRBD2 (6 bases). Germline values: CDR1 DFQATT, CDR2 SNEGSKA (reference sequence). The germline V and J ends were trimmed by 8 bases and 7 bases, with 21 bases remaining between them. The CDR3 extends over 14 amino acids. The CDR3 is CSTMGGRSRNEQFF. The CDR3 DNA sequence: TGCAGTACTATGGGGGGACGGAGTCGTAATGAGCAGTTCTTC.

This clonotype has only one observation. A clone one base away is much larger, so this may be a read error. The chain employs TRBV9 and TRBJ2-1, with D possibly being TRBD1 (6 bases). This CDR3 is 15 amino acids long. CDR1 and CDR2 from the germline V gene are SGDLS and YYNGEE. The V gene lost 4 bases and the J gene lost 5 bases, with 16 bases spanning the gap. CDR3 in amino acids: CASSTFGTSNNEQFF. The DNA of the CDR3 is TGTGCCAGCAGCACATTCGGGACATCCAACAATGAGCAGTTCTTC.

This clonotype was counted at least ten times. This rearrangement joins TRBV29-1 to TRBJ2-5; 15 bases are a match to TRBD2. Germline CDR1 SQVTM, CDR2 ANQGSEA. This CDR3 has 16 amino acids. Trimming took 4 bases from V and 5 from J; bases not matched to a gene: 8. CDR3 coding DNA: TGCAGCGTTGCTGGACTAGCGGGGGGGCTAGGCGAGACCCAGTACTTC. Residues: CSVAGLAGGLGETQYF.

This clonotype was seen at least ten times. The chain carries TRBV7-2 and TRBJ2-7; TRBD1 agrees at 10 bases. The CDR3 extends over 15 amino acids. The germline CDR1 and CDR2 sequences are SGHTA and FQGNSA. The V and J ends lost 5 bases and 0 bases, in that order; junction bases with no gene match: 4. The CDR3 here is CASSDRGPSSYEQYF. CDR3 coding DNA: TGTGCCAGCAGCGACAGGGGGCCGAGCTCCTACGAGCAGTACTTC.

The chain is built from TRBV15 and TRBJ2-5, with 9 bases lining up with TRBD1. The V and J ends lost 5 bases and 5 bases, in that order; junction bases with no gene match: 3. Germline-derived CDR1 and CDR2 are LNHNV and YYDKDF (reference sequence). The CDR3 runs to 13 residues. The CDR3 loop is CATSRDRVETQYF. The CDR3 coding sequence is TGTGCCACCAGCCGGGACAGGGTTGAGACCCAGTACTTC.

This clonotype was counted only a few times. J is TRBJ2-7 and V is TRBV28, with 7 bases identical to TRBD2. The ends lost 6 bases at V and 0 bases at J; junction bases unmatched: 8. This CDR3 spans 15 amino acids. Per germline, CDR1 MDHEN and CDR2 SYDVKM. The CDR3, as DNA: TGTGCCAGCAGAAGATACGGGGGGAGCTCCTACGAGCAGTACTTC. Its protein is CASRRYGGSSYEQYF.

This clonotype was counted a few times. As DNA, the CDR3 is TGTGCCAGCCCCCCAACGCAGTATTTT. Translated: CASPPTQYF. V is TRBV6-5 and J is TRBJ2-3; D remains unclear. This CDR3 comprises 9 residues. Germline assignment: CDR1 MNHEY and CDR2 SVGAGI. The germline V and J ends were trimmed by 8 bases and 9 bases, with 6 bases remaining between them.

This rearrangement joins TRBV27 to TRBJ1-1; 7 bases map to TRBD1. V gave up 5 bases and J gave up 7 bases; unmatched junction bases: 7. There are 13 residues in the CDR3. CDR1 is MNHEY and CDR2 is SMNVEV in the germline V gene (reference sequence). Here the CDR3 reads CASSGTERHEAFF. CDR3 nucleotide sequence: TGTGCCAGCAGTGGGACAGAGCGGCATGAAGCTTTCTTT.

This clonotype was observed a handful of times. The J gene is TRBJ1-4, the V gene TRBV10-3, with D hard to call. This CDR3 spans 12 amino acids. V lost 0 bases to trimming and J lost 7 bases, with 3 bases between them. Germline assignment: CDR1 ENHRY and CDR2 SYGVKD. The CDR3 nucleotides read TGTGCCATCAGTGAGTCAAGTGAAAAACTGTTTTTT. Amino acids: CAISESSEKLFF.

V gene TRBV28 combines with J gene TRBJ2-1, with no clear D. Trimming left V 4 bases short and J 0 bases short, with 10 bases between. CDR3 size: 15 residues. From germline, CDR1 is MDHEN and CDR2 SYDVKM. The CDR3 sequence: CASSSLGISYNEQFF. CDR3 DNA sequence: TGTGCCAGCAGTTCGCTGGGGATCTCCTACAATGAGCAGTTCTTC. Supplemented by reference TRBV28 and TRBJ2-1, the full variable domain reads DVKVTQSSRYLVKRTGEKVFLECVQDMDHENMFWYRQDPGLGLRLIYFSYDVKMKEKGDIPEGYSVSREKKERFSLILESASTNQTSMYLCASSSLGISYNEQFFGPGTRLTVL.

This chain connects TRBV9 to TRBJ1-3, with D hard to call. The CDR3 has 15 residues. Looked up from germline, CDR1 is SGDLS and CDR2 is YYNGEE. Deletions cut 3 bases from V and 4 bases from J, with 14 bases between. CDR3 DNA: TGTGCCAGCAGCGCGGACGGCCGCCCGGGAAACACCATATATTTT. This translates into CASSADGRPGNTIYF.

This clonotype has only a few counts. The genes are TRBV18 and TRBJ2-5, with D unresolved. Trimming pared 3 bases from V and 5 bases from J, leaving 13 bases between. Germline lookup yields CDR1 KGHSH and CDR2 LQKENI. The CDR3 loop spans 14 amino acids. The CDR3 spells CASSPPDAGETQYF. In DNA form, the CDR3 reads TGTGCCAGCTCACCCCCGGACGCTGGGGAGACCCAGTACTTC.

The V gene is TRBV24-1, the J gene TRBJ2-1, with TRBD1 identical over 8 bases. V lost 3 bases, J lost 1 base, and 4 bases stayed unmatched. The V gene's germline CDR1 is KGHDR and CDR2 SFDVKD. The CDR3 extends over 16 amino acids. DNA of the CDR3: TGTGCCACCAGTGATCCAGGGGGCGCGTCCTACAATGAGCAGTTCTTC. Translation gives CATSDPGGASYNEQFF.

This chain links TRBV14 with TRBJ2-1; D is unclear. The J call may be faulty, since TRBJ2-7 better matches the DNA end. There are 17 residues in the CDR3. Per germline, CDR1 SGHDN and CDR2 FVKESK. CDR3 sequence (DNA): TGTGCCAGCAGCCCCGGCGGAATCTCGGCCTACTACAATGAGCAGTACTTC. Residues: CASSPGGISAYYNEQYF.

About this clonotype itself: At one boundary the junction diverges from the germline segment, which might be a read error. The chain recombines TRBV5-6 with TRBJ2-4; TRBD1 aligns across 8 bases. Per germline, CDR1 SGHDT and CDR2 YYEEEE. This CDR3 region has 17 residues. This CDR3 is CTSSLGGMTGALNIQYF. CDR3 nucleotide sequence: TGTACCAGCAGCTTGGGGGGAATGACAGGGGCTTTAAACATTCAGTACTTC.

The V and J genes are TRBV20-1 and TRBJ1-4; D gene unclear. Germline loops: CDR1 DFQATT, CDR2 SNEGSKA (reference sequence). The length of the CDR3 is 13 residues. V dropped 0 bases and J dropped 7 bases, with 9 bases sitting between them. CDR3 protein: CSARDYQSEKLFF. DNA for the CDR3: TGCAGTGCTAGAGATTACCAGTCTGAAAAACTGTTTTTT.

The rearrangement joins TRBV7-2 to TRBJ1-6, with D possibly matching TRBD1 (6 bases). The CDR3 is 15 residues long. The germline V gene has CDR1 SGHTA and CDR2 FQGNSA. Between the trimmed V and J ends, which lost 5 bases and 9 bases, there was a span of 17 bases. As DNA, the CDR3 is TGTGCCAGCAGCCCTCAGGGGTTCGGGACTTCACCCCTCCACTTT. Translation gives CASSPQGFGTSPLHF.

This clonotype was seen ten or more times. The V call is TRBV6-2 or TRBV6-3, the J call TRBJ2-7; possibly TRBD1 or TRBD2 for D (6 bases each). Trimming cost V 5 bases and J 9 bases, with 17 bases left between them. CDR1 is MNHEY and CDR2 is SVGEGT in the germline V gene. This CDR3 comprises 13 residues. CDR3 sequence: CASSPSWTAGQYF. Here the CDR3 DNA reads TGTGCCAGCAGTCCTTCCTGGACAGCGGGGCAGTACTTC.

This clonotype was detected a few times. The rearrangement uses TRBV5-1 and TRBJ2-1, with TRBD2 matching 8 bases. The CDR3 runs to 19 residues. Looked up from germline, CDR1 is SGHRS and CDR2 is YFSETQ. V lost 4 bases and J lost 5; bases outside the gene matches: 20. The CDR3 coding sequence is TGCGCCAGCAGCCCCGGGAGGGTCCACCGTAGGAGGGGCGACAATGAGCAGTTCTTC. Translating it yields CASSPGRVHRRRGDNEQFF.

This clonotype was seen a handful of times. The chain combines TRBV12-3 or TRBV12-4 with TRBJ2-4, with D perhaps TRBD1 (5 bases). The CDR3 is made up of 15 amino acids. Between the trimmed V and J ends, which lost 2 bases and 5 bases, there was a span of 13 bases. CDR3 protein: CASSLRAGYQNIQYF. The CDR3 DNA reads TGTGCCAGCAGTTTAAGGGCAGGGTACCAAAACATTCAGTACTTC.

The CDR3 DNA reads as TGTGCCAGCAGTCCTCTGGTCCCCTTGTTGTACGAGCAGTACTTC. It codes for CASSPLVPLLYEQYF. The chain recombines TRBV27 with TRBJ2-7; no reliable D call. V lost 5 bases and J 4 bases, leaving 18 bases between the germline ends. CDR1 is MNHEY, CDR2 SMNVEV, per germline (reference sequence). The CDR3 is made up of 15 amino acids.

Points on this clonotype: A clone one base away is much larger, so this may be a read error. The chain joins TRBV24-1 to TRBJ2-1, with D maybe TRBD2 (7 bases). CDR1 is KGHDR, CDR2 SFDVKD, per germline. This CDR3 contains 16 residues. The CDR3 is CVTSEGGGGSYNEQFF. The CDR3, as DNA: TGTGTCACCAGTGAAGGAGGCGGGGGCTCATACAATGAGCAGTTCTTC.

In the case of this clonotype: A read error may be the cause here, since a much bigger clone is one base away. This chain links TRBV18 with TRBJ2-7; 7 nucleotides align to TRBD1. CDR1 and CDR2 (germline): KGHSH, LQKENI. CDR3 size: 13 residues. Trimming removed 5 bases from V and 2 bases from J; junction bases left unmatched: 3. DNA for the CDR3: TGTGCCAGCTCAACAGGGGTGACCTACGAGCAGTACGTC. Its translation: CASSTGVTYEQYV.

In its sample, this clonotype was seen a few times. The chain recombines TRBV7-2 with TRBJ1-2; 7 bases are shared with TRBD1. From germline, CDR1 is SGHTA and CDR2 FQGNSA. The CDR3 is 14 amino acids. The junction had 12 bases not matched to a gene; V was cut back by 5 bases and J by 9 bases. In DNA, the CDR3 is TGTGCCAGCAGCCCCCAGGGGGGCGGTGGGAGCTACACCTTC. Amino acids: CASSPQGGGGSYTF. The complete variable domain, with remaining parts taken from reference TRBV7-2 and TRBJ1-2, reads GAGVSQSPSNKVTEKGKDVELRCDPISGHTALYWYRQSLGQGLEFLIYFQGNSAPDKSGLPSDRFSAERTGGSVSTLTIQRTQQEDSAVYLCASSPQGGGGSYTFGSGTRLTVV.

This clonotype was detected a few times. The CDR3 reads CAIRDTGDGTEAFF. The DNA of the CDR3 is TGTGCCATCAGGGATACAGGGGATGGCACTGAAGCTTTCTTT. This sequence joins TRBV10-3 and TRBJ1-1, with TRBD1 matching 7 bases. V shed 6 bases and J 4 bases; nucleotides not matched to a gene: 8. The CDR3 extends over 14 amino acids. Germline V gene data show CDR1 as ENHRY and CDR2 as SYGVKD.

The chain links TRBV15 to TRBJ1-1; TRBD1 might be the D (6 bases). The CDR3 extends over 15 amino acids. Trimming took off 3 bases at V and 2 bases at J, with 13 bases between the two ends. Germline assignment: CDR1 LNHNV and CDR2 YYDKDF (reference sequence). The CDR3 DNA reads TGTGCCACCAGCAGGGAGAAGGGACAAAACACTGAAGCTTTCTTT. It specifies CATSREKGQNTEAFF.